Described below is a single TCR beta chain sequence and its context. The target antigen is unknown. The entry originates in a study of blood T cells in healthy people across ages. Study-level findings and limits: Lack of knowledge of donor CMV status possibly confounded expanded clonotype changes. TCR beta diversity, measured per million T cells, fell in a roughly linear way with age. The study found more naive CD4+ cells and higher diversity in long-lived than aged donors.

A second 7 to 11 cycle PCR used barcoded and J-beta primers. MiXCR, run by TCRdb on the 5' RACE reads, gives a single entry per CDR3 protein. Of some 880,000 distinct CDR3 sequences listed, 35% to 40% are singletons. The V gene end was trimmed by 5 bases and the J gene end by 7 bases; junction bases not matched to a gene: 14. The CDR3 loop spans 15 amino acids. This sequence originates from a man between 18 and 29 years old in good health. The gene calls are TRBV12-3 or TRBV12-4 and TRBJ2-7; 7 positions agree with TRBD1. The sequenced sample consisted of blood. CDR3: CASSARQGPYNEQYF. CDR3 nucleotide sequence: TGTGCCAGCAGTGCCAGACAGGGACCCTACAATGAGCAGTACTTC.